This T cell receptor beta chain emerged from a study of T cell changes during pregnancy in multiple sclerosis. Germline V gene lookup returns CDR1 SGHAT and CDR2 FQNNGV. The CDR3 runs to 15 residues. V shed 5 bases and J 4 bases; nucleotides not matched to a gene: 10. The assay was immunoSEQ multiplex PCR, and TCRdb's table has in-frame clones only and misses some. Seen here are about 40,000 clones, about nine tenths observed once, and the top ten hold approximately 0.41%. The sequence came from a female donor with multiple sclerosis, enrolled in a pregnancy study. The specimen was CD4+ T cells from peripheral blood mononuclear cells, collected in the third trimester of pregnancy. The V call is TRBV11-2, the J call TRBJ2-5, with 7 nucleotides matching TRBD1. The CDR3 here is CASSVGRRTGETQYF. The DNA for the CDR3 is TGTGCCAGCAGCGTCGGTAGAAGGACAGGAGAGACCCAGTACTTC. The full variable domain, its missing parts supplied by reference TRBV11-2 and TRBJ2-5, is EAGVAQSPRYKIIEKRQSVAFWCNPISGHATLYWYQQILGQGPKLLIQFQNNGVVDDSQLPKDRFSAERLKGVDSTLKIQPAKLEDSAVYLCASSVGRRTGETQYFGPGTRLLVL.